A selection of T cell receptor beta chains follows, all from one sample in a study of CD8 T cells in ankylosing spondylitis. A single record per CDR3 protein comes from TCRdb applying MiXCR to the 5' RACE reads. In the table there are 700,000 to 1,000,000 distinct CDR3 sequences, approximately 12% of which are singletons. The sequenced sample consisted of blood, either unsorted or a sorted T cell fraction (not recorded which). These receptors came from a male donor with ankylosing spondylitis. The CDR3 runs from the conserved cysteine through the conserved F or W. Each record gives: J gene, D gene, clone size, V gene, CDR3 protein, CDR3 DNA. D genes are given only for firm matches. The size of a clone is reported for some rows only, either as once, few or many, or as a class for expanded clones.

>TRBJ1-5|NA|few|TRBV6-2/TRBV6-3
CASKTGSVQPQHF
TGTGCCAGCAAAACAGGGTCCGTCCAGCCCCAGCATTTT
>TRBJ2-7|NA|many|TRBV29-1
CSAGGGSGYEQYF
TGCAGCGCCGGAGGGGGCTCAGGCTACGAGCAGTACTTC
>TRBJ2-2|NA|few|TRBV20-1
CSATVPLNTGELFF
TGCAGTGCTACTGTGCCTTTGAACACCGGGGAGCTGTTTTTT
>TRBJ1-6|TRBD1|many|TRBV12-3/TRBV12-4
CASILTGSNSPLHF
TGTGCCAGCATCCTGACAGGGAGCAATTCACCCCTCCACTTT
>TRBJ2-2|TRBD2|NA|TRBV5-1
CASSVAGEGAGGELFF
TGCGCCAGCAGCGTAGCGGGAGAAGGAGCGGGCGGGGAGCTGTTTTTT
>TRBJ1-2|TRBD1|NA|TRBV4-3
CASSSQTGEGYGYTF
TGCGCCAGCAGCTCCCAAACAGGGGAAGGCTATGGCTACACCTTC
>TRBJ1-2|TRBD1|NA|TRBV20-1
CSARGGTGRANYGYTF
TGCAGTGCTAGGGGAGGGACAGGGAGAGCTAACTATGGCTACACCTTC
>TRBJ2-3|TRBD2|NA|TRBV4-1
CASSQSRLAGVGTQYF
TGCGCCAGCAGCCAGAGCCGTCTAGCGGGAGTCGGTACGCAGTATTTT
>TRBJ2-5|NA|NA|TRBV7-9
CASRRTELETQYF
TGTGCCAGCAGACGGACAGAGCTGGAGACCCAGTACTTC
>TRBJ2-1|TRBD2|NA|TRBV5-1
CASRSSGDFYNEQFF
TGCGCCAGCAGATCTAGCGGGGACTTCTACAATGAGCAGTTCTTC
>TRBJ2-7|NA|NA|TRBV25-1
CASRRGGGSYEQYF
TGTGCCAGCAGGAGGGGCGGTGGGTCCTACGAGCAGTACTTC
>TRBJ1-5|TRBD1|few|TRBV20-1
CSGAGGFNQPQHF
TGCAGTGGGGCAGGGGGCTTCAATCAGCCCCAGCATTTT
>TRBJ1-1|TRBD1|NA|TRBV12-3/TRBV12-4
CASRRQGGNTEAFF
TGTGCCAGCAGACGACAGGGAGGTAACACTGAAGCTTTCTTT
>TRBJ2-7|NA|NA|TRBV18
CASSPGASYEQYF
TGTGCCAGCTCGCCTGGAGCCTCCTACGAGCAGTACTTC
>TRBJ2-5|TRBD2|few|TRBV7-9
CASSRRTDGRETQYF
TGTGCCAGCAGCCGACGGACGGACGGGAGGGAGACCCAGTACTTC
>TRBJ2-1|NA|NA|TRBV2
CASSEGYGQFF
TGTGCCAGCAGTGAAGGGTACGGGCAGTTCTTC
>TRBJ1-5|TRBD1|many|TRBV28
CASSSYRGTNQPQHF
TGTGCCAGCAGTTCATACAGGGGTACCAATCAGCCCCAGCATTTT
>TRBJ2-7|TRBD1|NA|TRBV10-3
CATSGGFYEQYF
TGTGCCACCTCAGGGGGTTTCTACGAGCAGTACTTC
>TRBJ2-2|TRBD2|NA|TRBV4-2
CASSRAGESSGELFF
TGTGCCAGCAGCCGAGCGGGGGAGAGCTCCGGGGAGCTGTTTTTT
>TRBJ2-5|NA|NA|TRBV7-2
CASSLAELGETQYF
TGTGCCAGCAGCTTAGCGGAACTCGGAGAGACCCAGTACTTC
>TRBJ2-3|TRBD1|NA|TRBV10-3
CAISELDRTDTQYF
TGTGCCATCAGTGAACTGGACAGGACAGATACGCAGTATTTT
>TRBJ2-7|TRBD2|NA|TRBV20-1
CSARRTSGLYEQYF
TGCAGTGCTAGGAGGACTAGCGGGCTTTACGAGCAGTACTTC